This TCR beta chain was captured in a study of early T cells in non-severe SARS-CoV-2 infection. At the level of the study: Whole-blood bulk RNA, unsorted, was sequenced, and chains were unpaired. Study-wide points: Matching against VDJdb likely underestimated virus-specific expansions, favoring anti-spike CD8.

The TCR library protocol was used to attach unique molecular identifiers. These identifiers were attached to individual cDNA molecules. A single record per CDR3 protein comes from TCRdb applying MiXCR to the 5' RACE reads. Here the sample spans 80,000 or so distinct CDR3 sequences, around an eighth being singletons. Remarks on this clonotype: Its matching antigen is unknown.

V was cut by 0 bases and J by 6 bases, with 18 bases left in between. CDR3 length: 17 residues. CDR1 is LNHDA and CDR2 is SQIVND in the germline V gene (reference sequence). Sequenced: whole blood. The chain is built from TRBV19 and TRBJ1-5; no clear D. This sequence originates from an adult who was a healthcare worker with PCR-confirmed SARS-CoV-2 infection or an uninfected control (not recorded which). The CDR3 DNA sequence: TGTGCCAGTAGTATAGATTGGAATACGGCGGTGGGTCAGCCCCAGCATTTT. Its protein product is CASSIDWNTAVGQPQHF.